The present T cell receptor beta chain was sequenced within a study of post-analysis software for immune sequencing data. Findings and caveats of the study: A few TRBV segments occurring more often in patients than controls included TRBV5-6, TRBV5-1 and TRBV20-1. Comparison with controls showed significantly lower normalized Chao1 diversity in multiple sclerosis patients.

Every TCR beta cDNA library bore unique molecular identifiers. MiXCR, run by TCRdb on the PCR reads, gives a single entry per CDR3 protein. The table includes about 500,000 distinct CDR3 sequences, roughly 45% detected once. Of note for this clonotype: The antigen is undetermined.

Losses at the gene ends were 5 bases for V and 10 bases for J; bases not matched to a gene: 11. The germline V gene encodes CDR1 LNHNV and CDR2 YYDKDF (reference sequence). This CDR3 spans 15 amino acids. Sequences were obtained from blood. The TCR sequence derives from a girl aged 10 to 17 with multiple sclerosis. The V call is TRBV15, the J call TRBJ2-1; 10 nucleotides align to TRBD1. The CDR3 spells CATSLERTGGREQFF. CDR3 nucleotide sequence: TGTGCCACCAGCCTTGAGAGGACAGGGGGAAGAGAGCAGTTCTTC.